Sequencing of this T cell receptor (beta chain) was carried out in a study of cytomegalovirus exposure and HLA in healthy donors. General observations from the study: Later analysis identified about 18,000 TCR beta sequences associated with HLA alleles, using a false discovery rate threshold of 0.05. Indistinguishability led to the exclusion of some V segments, TRBV6-2 and TRBV6-3 included. 150 or so TCR beta chains were listed as cytomegalovirus-associated.

The PCR was carried out with 60 Vbeta primers and 13 Jbeta primers. TCRdb's table, derived via immunoSEQ multiplex PCR, lists solely in-frame clones and lacks some. Among tens of thousands of clones listed, around 75% were seen once. As regards this clone: Its antigen is unknown.

Between the trimmed V and J ends, which lost 5 bases and 5 bases, there was a span of 19 bases. Germline lookup yields CDR1 LNHDA and CDR2 SQIVND (reference sequence). The CDR3 spans 15 residues. Donors were ostensibly healthy at sampling, although undocumented immune exposures were probable. The sequence was obtained from a man aged 55 to 70 in good health and CMV-seropositive. Sequencing input: PBMCs. V gene TRBV19 combines with J gene TRBJ2-7; D is possibly TRBD1 (6 bases). The CDR3 is CASSPGQGMRHEQYF. The CDR3 DNA is TGTGCCAGTAGTCCGGGACAAGGGATGCGGCACGAGCAGTACTTC.